Described below is a single TCR beta chain sequence and its context. Authors' methods: Reference gene primers were amplified, and this amplification served to estimate nucleated cell counts. Some clones are missing from TCRdb's copy, which holds only in-frame ones; the method was immunoSEQ multiplex PCR. V, J and clone size are those of that table, while D and trimming were read from the DNA. The sample includes around 58,000 clones, around 90% seen only once; the top ten take about 13%. This entry belongs to a study of blood T cell repertoires in COVID-19. The overall study: PBMCs, B-cell-depleted T cells, or T cells provided the cDNA or gDNA that made up the material.

CDR1 is ENHRY, CDR2 SYGVKD, per germline. V was cut by 2 bases and J by 0 bases, with 16 bases left in between. The CDR3 extends over 18 amino acids. Sequencing was done on a sample of peripheral blood. The chain links TRBV10-3 to TRBJ2-2, with D perhaps TRBD1 (6 bases). The receptor comes from a man aged 55 to 70 with active COVID-19. The CDR3 protein is CAISEAGVGASNTGELFF. DNA of the CDR3: TGTGCCATCAGTGAGGCAGGGGTTGGGGCCTCGAACACCGGGGAGCTGTTTTTT.